The clone carrying this T cell receptor beta chain came up many times. The antigen remains unidentified. TCRdb reprocessed the RACE reads via MiXCR and lists one record per CDR3 protein. The profile covers a few hundred thousand distinct CDR3 sequences, with about 8.1% appearing a single time and over 2% taken by the ten largest. The germline V gene encodes CDR1 MNHEY and CDR2 SMNVEV (reference sequence). Trimming removed 5 bases from V and 8 bases from J, with 7 bases in between. CDR3 length: 11 residues. The time point is: pre-sensitization, week 0. Noted treatment: therapeutic diphenylcyclopropenone sensitization with weekly scalp DPC. Ahead of each patch test application, blood was drawn. The authors extracted total RNA from unfractionated whole blood. The entry originates in a study of human T cells and chemical hapten exposure. Notes on the study in general: PT1 expanded TCR counts and patch test score correlated positively. There was no change with DPC sensitization in TCRs above 1 in 1000 frequency.

The TCR sequence derives from a woman aged 35 to 49 with alopecia areata. Some clones in this sample may be carry-over from other donors' samples. This chain uses TRBV27 with TRBJ2-1; D remains ambiguous. The sample consisted of whole blood, taken in connection with sensitization to the hapten diphenylcyclopropenone (DPC). The DNA for the CDR3 is TGTGCCAGCAGTCCCCTCGATGAGCAGTTCTTC. Its protein product is CASSPLDEQFF.